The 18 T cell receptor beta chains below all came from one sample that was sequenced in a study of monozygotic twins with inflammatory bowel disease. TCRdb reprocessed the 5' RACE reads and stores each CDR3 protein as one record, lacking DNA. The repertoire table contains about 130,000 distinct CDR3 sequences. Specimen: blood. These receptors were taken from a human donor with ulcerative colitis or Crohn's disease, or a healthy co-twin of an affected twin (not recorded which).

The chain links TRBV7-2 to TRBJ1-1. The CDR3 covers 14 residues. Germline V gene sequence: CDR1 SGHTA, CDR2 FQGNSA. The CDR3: CASSLRLLNTEAFF.

CDR3: CASSPQGGVYNQPQHF. The genes are TRBV7-8 and TRBJ1-5; no DNA is available, so the TRBD1 call from TCRdb remains unchecked. Per germline, CDR1 SGHVS and CDR2 FQNEAQ. The CDR3 has 16 amino acids.

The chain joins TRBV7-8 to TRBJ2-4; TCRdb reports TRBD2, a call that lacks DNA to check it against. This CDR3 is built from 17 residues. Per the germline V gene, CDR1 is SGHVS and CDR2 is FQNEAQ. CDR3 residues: CASSPLLAGLPKNIQYF.

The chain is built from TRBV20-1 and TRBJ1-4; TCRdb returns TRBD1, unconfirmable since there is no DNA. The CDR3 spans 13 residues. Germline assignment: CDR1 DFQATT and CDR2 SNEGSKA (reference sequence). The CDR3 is CSAPTGGGEKLFF.

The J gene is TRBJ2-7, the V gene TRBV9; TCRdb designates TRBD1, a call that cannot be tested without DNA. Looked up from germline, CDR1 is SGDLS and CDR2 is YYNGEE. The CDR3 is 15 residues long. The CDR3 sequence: CASNRQGYPSYEQYF.

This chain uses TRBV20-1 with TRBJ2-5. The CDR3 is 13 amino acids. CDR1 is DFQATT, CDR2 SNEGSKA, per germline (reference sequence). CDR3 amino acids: CSARDLSGETQYF.

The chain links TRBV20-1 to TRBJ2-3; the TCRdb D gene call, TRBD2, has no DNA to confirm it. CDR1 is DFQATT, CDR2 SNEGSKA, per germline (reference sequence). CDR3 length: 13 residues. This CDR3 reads CSAGTSGRATQYF.

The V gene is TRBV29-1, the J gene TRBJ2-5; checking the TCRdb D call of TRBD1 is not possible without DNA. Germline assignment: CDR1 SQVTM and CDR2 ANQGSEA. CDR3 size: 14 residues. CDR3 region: CSVANRRYQETQYF.

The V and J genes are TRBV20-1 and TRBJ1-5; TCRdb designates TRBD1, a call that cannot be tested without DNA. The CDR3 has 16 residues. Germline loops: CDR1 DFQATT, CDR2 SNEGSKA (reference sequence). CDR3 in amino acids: CSAPRGTGGRYQPQHF.

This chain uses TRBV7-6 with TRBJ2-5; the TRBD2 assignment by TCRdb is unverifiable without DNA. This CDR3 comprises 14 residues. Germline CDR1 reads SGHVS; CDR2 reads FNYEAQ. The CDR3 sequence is CASLRRETEETQYF. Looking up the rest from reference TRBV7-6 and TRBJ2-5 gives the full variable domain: GAGVSQSPRYKVTKRGQDVALRCDPISGHVSLYWYRQALGQGPEFLTYFNYEAQQDKSGLPNDRFSAERPEGSISTLTIQRTEQRDSAMYRCASLRRETEETQYFGPGTRLLVL.

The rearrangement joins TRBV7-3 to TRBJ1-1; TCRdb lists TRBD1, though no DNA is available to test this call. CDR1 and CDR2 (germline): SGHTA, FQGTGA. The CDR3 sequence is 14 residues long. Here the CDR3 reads CASSDAGGNTEAFF.

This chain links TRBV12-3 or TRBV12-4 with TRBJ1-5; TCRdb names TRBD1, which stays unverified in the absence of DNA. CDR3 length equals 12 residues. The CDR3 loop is CASSTGSLPQHF.

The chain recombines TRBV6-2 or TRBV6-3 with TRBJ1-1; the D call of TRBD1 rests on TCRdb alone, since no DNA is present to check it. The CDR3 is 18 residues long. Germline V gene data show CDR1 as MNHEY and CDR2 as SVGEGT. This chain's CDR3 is CASSYTAGGPLMNTEAFF.

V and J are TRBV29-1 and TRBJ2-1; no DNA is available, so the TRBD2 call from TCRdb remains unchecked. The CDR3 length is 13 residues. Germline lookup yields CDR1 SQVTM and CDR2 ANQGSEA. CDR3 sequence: CSVLAGGMREQFF.

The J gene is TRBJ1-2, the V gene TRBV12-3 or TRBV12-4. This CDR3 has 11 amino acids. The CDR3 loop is CASGETKKYTF.

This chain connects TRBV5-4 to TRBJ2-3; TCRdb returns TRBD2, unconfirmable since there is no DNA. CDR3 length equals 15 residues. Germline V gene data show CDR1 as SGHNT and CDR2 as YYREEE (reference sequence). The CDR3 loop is CASSMGRDFTDTQYF. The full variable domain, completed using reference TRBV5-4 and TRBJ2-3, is ETGVTQSPTHLIKTRGQQVTLRCSSQSGHNTVSWYQQALGQGPQFIFQYYREEENGRGNFPPRFSGLQFPNYSSELNVNALELDDSALYLCASSMGRDFTDTQYFGPGTRLTVL.

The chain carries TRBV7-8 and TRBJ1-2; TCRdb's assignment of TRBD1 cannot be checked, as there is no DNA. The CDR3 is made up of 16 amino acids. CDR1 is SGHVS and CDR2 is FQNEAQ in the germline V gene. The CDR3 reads CASSKTRTVGNGGYTF. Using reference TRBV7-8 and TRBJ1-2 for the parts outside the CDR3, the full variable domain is GAGVSQSPRYKVAKRGQDVALRCDPISGHVSLFWYQQALGQGPEFLTYFQNEAQLDKSGLPSDRFFAERPEGSVSTLKIQRTQQEDSAVYLCASSKTRTVGNGGYTFGSGTRLTVV.

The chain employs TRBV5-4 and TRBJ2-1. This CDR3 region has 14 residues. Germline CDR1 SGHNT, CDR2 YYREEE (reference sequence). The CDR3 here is CASSLRVAYNEQFF.